A selection of T cell receptor beta chains follows, all from one sample in a study of blood T cell repertoires in COVID-19. TCRdb's copy holds only in-frame clones and misses some; the assay was immunoSEQ multiplex PCR. The data show roughly 96,000 clones, roughly 80% seen once. Material for sequencing was peripheral blood. These receptors were obtained from a man older than 75 with acute or convalescent COVID-19. Both conserved end residues are part of each CDR3. The D gene is left open where the match is weak. Clone size is given for some rows only: seen once, a few or many times, or a class if the clone is expanded.

TRBJ1-5,-,-,TRBV28,TGTGCCAGCAGTTTACGGGGGGGCAATCAGCCCCAGCATTTT,CASSLRGGNQPQHF
TRBJ2-5,TRBD1,-,TRBV19,TGTGCCAGTAGTAGCGGACAGGGGCCCCAAGAGACCCAGTACTTC,CASSSGQGPQETQYF
TRBJ2-7,TRBD2,-,TRBV27,TGTGCCAGCAGTTCACTAGCGGGGGACCTTACCTACGAGCAGTACTTC,CASSSLAGDLTYEQYF
TRBJ1-6,TRBD1,-,TRBV4-3,TGCGCCAGCAGCCCGCGGGCGGGGACAGGGTTTTCACCCCTCCACTTT,CASSPRAGTGFSPLHF
TRBJ1-3,-,-,TRBV4-3,TGCGCCAGCAGCTCGCGATTGGTGGGAAACACCATATATTTT,CASSSRLVGNTIYF
TRBJ1-2,TRBD1,-,TRBV27,TGTGCCAGCAGTCCGGGACAGGGGGCTTACTATGGCTACACCTTC,CASSPGQGAYYGYTF
TRBJ2-4,TRBD1,-,TRBV7-2,TGTGCCAGCAGCCCGGACAGGGGGCGAGGCAAAAACATTCAGTACTTC,CASSPDRGRGKNIQYF
TRBJ1-1,-,once,TRBV6-5,TGTGCCAGCAGCTATTTAGAAGGGCGGGGAGCTTTCTTT,CASSYLEGRGAFF
TRBJ2-1,-,-,TRBV7-2,TGTGCCAGCAGCTTAGCTAGCGGACCCTACAATGAGCAGTTCTTC,CASSLASGPYNEQFF
TRBJ2-5,-,-,TRBV30,TGTGCCTGGAGTGCGGGGAAAGAGACCCAGTACTTC,CAWSAGKETQYF
TRBJ2-7,-,few,TRBV4-3,TGCGCCAGCAGCCAAGATGTGGGTACAGGGCGGTACTTC,CASSQDVGTGRYF
TRBJ1-5,-,few,TRBV24-1,TGTGCCACCAGTTCGAGGAATCAGCCCCAGCATTTT,CATSSRNQPQHF
TRBJ2-2,-,-,TRBV9,TGTGCCAGCAGCGTAGAGATAGGGCCCAAGGGGGGGACCGGGGAGCTGTTTTTT,CASSVEIGPKGGTGELFF
TRBJ2-7,TRBD1,-,TRBV19,TGTGCCAGTAGTACATCACCCCCGACAGGGGCCTACGAGCAGTACTTC,CASSTSPPTGAYEQYF
TRBJ2-3,TRBD1,-,TRBV7-2,TGTGCCAGCAGCGCCCAGCGACAGGGCCCCACAGATACGCAGTATTTT,CASSAQRQGPTDTQYF
TRBJ1-2,-,-,TRBV19,TGTGCCAGTAGTATGAAACCGGGGGAGCTATATGGCTACACCTTC,CASSMKPGELYGYTF
TRBJ2-7,-,-,TRBV27,TGTGCCAGCAGCTTCCCGGGGAGCGAGCAGTACTTC,CASSFPGSEQYF
TRBJ1-4,-,-,TRBV5-6,TGTGCCAGCAGCTTTCGTACAGGGACAACTAATGAAAAACTGTTTTTT,CASSFRTGTTNEKLFF
TRBJ1-1,-,-,TRBV3-1/TRBV3-2,TGTGCCAGCAGCCCGGGACTGGGGAACACTGAAGCTTTCTTT,CASSPGLGNTEAFF
TRBJ1-1,-,-,TRBV19,TGTGCCAGTAGTATTATAAACATGAACACTGAAGCTTTCTTT,CASSIINMNTEAFF
TRBJ1-2,TRBD1,-,TRBV7-2,TGTGCCAGCAGTCGCCAGGGGGAGTATGGCTACACCTTC,CASSRQGEYGYTF
TRBJ2-1,TRBD1,-,TRBV5-4,TGTGCCAGCAGCTTGGGCGGGACAGGGTATTACAATGAGCAGTTCTTC,CASSLGGTGYYNEQFF
TRBJ2-1,TRBD1,-,TRBV6-6,TGTGCCAGCAGCGACAGGGGTGTAGCCAATGAGCAGTTCTTC,CASSDRGVANEQFF
TRBJ1-3,-,few,TRBV12-3/TRBV12-4,TGTGCCAGCAGTTTAGGGGGAGAAGGCACCATATATTTT,CASSLGGEGTIYF
TRBJ1-2,-,-,TRBV29-1,TGCAGCGTTGGGGATCATGGCGGAGGTGGCTACACCTTC,CSVGDHGGGGYTF
TRBJ2-7,TRBD2,-,TRBV30,TGTGCCTGGATAAGTACGGGAGGGCGTGGGGAGCAGTACTTC,CAWISTGGRGEQYF
TRBJ1-2,TRBD1,once,TRBV27,TGTGCCAGCAGTGCTCCGGGACAGGGCTTCTATGGCTACACCTTC,CASSAPGQGFYGYTF
TRBJ2-4,-,-,TRBV21-1,TGTGCCAGCAGCAAAGGTGGGTGGGACTACAAAAACATTCAGTACTTC,CASSKGGWDYKNIQYF
TRBJ2-7,TRBD2,-,TRBV6-2/TRBV6-3,TGTGCCAGCAGTTACTCCCCCCGGACTAGCGGGGGCTACGAGCAGTACTTC,CASSYSPRTSGGYEQYF
TRBJ2-7,TRBD2,-,TRBV6-5,TGTGCCAGCAGGAGACTAGCGGGAGTCTACGAGCAGTACTTC,CASRRLAGVYEQYF
TRBJ2-7,TRBD1,-,TRBV28,TGTGCCAGCATACAGGGGGCAGCCGTGGGGTACGAGCAGTACTTC,CASIQGAAVGYEQYF
TRBJ2-1,TRBD2,-,TRBV7-9,TGTGCCAGCAGCTCGGCTAGCGGGACCCGCTCCTACAATGAGCAGTTCTTC,CASSSASGTRSYNEQFF
TRBJ2-1,TRBD2,-,TRBV30,TGTGCCTGGACAAGGGGACTAGCGGCCTACAATGAGCAGTTCTTC,CAWTRGLAAYNEQFF
TRBJ2-1,TRBD1,-,TRBV6-2/TRBV6-3,TGTGCCAGCAGCCCTAGACAGGGGGCGTACAATGAGCAGTTCTTC,CASSPRQGAYNEQFF
TRBJ1-2,-,-,TRBV4-3,TGCGCCAGCAGCCAGTTTTTATCGGGAGGGTTGGGCGGCTACACCTTC,CASSQFLSGGLGGYTF
TRBJ2-3,TRBD2,-,TRBV4-3,TGCGCCAGCAGCCAAGATCCCGGGGGGGCCCCAGATACGCAGTATTTT,CASSQDPGGAPDTQYF
TRBJ1-1,-,once,TRBV18,TGTGCCAGCTCACCAAGTCAGGCCACTGAAGCTTTCTTT,CASSPSQATEAFF
TRBJ1-1,-,few,TRBV5-1,TGCGCCAGCAGCTTATCCCCTAGTGACACTGAAGCTTTCTTT,CASSLSPSDTEAFF
TRBJ1-4,TRBD1,few,TRBV20-1,TGCAGTGCATCTCAGGGGGTAAAACTGTTTTTT,CSASQGVKLFF
TRBJ2-7,TRBD1,-,TRBV9,TGTGCCAGCAGCGTCTCGGGACAGGGGGCAGAGCAGTACTTC,CASSVSGQGAEQYF
TRBJ2-2,TRBD1,few,TRBV24-1,TGTGCCACCAGTGATCCCCTCCGGGACAGTTACACCGGGGAGCTGTTTTTT,CATSDPLRDSYTGELFF
TRBJ2-7,TRBD2,-,TRBV5-1,TGCGCCAGCAGCTCTAGCGGGGGTACCTACGAGCAGTACTTC,CASSSSGGTYEQYF
TRBJ1-1,-,-,TRBV7-2,TGTGCCAGCAGCTTAGGGACGATAGGGGGTGAAGCTTTCTTT,CASSLGTIGGEAFF
TRBJ1-1,-,-,TRBV19,TGTGCCAGTAGGAGGGATCGAAGGATGAACACTGAAGCTTTCTTT,CASRRDRRMNTEAFF
TRBJ2-2,TRBD1,-,TRBV11-2,TGTGCCAGCACCAGGGACAGGGTGAACACCGGGGAGCTGTTTTTT,CASTRDRVNTGELFF
TRBJ1-3,TRBD1,once,TRBV30,TGTGCCTGCAGTAGCGGAACAGGGGTCTACTCCTTCTCTGGAAACACCATATATTTT,CACSSGTGVYSFSGNTIYF